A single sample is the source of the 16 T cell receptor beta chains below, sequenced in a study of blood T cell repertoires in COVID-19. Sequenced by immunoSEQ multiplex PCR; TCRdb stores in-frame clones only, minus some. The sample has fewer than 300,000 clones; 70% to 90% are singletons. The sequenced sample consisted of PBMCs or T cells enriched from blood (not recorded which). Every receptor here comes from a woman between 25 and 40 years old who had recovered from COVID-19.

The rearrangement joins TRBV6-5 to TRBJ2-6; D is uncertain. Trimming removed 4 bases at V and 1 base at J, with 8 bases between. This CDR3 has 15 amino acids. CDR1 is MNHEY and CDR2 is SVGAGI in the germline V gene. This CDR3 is CASSSDTSGANVLTF. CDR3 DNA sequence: TGTGCCAGCAGTTCCGACACGTCTGGGGCCAACGTCCTGACTTTC.

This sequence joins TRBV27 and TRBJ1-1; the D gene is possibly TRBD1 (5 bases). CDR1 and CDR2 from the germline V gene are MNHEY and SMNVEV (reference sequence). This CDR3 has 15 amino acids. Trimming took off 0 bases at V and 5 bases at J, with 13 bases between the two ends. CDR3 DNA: TGTGCCAGCAGTTTATCGGCAGGGATGGGGACTGAAGCTTTCTTT. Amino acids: CASSLSAGMGTEAFF.

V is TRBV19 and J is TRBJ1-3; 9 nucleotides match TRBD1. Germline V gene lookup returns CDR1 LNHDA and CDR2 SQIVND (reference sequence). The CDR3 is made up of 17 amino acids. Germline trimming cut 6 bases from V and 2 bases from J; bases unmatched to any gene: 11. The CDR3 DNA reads TGTGCCAGTAGAAATCTACAACAGGGGGCGACTGGAAACACCATATATTTT. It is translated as CASRNLQQGATGNTIYF. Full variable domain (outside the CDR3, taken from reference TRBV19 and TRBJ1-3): DGGITQSPKYLFRKEGQNVTLSCEQNLNHDAMYWYRQDPGQGLRLIYYSQIVNDFQKGDIAEGYSVSREKKESFPLTVTSAQKNPTAFYLCASRNLQQGATGNTIYFGEGSWLTVV.

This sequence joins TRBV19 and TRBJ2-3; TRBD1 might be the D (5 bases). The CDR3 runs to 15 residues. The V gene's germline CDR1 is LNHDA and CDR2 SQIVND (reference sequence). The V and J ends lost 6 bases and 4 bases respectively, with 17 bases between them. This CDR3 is CASSHRQSPADTQYF. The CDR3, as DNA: TGTGCCAGTAGCCACAGACAGTCTCCGGCAGATACGCAGTATTTT.

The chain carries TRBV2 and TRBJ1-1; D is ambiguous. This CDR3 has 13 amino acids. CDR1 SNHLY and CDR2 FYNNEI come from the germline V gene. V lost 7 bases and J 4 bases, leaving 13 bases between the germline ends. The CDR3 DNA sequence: TGTGCCAGCAATGTTGGTCATAGCACTGAAGCTTTCTTT. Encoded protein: CASNVGHSTEAFF.

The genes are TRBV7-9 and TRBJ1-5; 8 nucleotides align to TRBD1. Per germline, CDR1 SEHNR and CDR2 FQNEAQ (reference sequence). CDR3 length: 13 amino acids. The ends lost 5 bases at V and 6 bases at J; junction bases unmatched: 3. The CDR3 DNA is TGTGCCAGCAGCGGACAGGGCGGTCAGCCCCAGCATTTT. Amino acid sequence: CASSGQGGQPQHF.

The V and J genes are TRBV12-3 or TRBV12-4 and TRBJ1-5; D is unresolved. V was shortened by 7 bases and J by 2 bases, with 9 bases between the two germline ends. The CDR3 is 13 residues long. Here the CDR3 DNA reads TGTGCCAGCATGGCTCTGGGCAATCAGCCCCAGCATTTT. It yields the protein CASMALGNQPQHF.

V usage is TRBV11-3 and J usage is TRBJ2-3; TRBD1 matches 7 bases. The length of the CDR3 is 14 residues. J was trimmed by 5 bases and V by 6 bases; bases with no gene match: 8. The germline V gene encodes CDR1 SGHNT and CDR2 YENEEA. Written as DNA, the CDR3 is TGTGCCAGCAGTCCCCGGACAGGTGGAGATACGCAGTATTTT. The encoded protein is CASSPRTGGDTQYF. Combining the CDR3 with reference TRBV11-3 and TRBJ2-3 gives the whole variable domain EAGVVQSPRYKIIEKKQPVAFWCNPISGHNTLYWYLQNLGQGPELLIRYENEEAVDDSQLPKDRFSAERLKGVDSTLKIQPAELGDSAVYLCASSPRTGGDTQYFGPGTRLTVL.

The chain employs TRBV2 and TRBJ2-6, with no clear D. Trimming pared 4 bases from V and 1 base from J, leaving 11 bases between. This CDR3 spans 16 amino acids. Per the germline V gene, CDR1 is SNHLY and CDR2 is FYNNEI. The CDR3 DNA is TGTGCCAGCAGTGGTATCAGAGGATCTGGGGCCAACGTCCTGACTTTC. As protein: CASSGIRGSGANVLTF.

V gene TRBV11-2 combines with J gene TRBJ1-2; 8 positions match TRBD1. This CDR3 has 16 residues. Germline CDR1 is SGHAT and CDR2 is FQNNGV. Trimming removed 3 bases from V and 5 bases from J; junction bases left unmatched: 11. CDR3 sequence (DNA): TGTGCCAGCAGCTTGAGGCCAGGGGGCGAAAAGTATGGCTACACCTTC. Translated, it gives CASSLRPGGEKYGYTF.

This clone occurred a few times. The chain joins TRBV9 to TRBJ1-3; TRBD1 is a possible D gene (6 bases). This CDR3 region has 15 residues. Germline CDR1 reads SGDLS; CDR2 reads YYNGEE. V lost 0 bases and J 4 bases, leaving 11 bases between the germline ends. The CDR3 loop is CASSVGQGQGNTIYF. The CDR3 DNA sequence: TGTGCCAGCAGCGTAGGTCAGGGGCAAGGAAACACCATATATTTT.

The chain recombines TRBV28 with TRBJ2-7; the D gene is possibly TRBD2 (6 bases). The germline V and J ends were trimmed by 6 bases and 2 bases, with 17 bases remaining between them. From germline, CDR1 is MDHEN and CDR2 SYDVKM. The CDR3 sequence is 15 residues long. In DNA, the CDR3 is TGTGCCAGCAGCGGGCGGGGCAGAGTCACCTACGAGCAGTACTTC. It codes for CASSGRGRVTYEQYF.

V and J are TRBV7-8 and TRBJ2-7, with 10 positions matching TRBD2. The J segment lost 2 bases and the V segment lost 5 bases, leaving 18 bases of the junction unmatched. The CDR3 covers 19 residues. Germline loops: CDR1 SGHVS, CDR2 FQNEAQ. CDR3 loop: CASSAPGEVAGGLPYEQYF. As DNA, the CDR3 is TGTGCCAGCAGCGCCCCGGGAGAGGTAGCGGGAGGCCTGCCCTACGAGCAGTACTTC.

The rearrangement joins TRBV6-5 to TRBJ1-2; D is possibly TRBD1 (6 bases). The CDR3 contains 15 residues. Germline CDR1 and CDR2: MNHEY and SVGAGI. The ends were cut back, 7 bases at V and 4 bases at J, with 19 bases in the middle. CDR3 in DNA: TGTGCCAGCAATGTTCATAACAGGGAGGGCTATGGCTACACCTTC. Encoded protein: CASNVHNREGYGYTF.

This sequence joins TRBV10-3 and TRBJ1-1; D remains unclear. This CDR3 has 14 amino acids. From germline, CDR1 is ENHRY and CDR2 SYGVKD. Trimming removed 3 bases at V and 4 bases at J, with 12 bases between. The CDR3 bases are TGTGCCATCAGTGATCGTGGGAGCCTCACTGAAGCTTTCTTT. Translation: CAISDRGSLTEAFF.

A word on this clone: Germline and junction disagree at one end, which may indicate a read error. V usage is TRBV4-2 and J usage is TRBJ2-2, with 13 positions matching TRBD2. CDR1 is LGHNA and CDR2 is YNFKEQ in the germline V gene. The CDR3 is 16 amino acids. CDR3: CASSPGTSGNSGELFF. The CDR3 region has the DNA TGTGCCAGCAGCCCGGGGACTAGCGGGAACTCCGGGGAGCTGTTTTTT.